This T cell receptor (beta chain) derives from a study of T-cell reconstitution after alpha-beta-depleted transplantation in children. Construction of the TCRbeta library involved unique molecular identifiers. A single record per CDR3 protein comes from TCRdb applying MiXCR to the PCR reads. This sample has a few hundred thousand distinct CDR3 sequences; 20% to 30% occur once, and the top ten carry under 5.5%. Germline V lookup: CDR1 MNHNS, CDR2 SASEGT. The CDR3 sequence is 15 residues long. Trimming cost V 5 bases and J 2 bases; bases outside gene matches: 2. This clonotype was seen repeatedly, ten times or more. Its cognate antigen is unknown. General study points: Fresh T-cell production supplied most of the T-cell counts and diversity seen one year after transplant. For some patients, TCRbeta diversity was high at day 60 because of recipient T cells and thymic progenitors that survived. In patients about two months after transplant, alpha-beta T cells reportedly arose from several hundred expanded graft clones.

The sequence came from a female patient aged 2-9 years who had a stem cell transplant for congenital amegakaryocytic thrombocytopenia, so the T cells may come from the graft donor. The chain uses TRBV6-1 and TRBJ2-3; 12 bases line up with TRBD2. Sample: PBMCs, mostly from graft donor cells, taken 360 days after TCRalphabeta/CD19-depleted stem cell transplant. CDR3 sequence (DNA): TGTGCCAGCAGTCGACTAGCGGGGGTCACAGATACGCAGTATTTT. This gives the protein CASSRLAGVTDTQYF.